This TCR beta chain was sequenced in a study of blood T cell repertoires in COVID-19. The overall study: The analysed material was cDNA or gDNA that came from T cells, B-cell-depleted T cells, or PBMCs.

Study members were between 18 and 89 years old and lived in about two dozen US regions. Grouping used clinical history reported by participants in a survey and questionnaire. Original handling: Amplified reference gene primers provided the basis for estimating nucleated cell counts. The protocol was immunoSEQ multiplex PCR, while the TCRdb copy is restricted to in-frame clones and leaves out a portion. That table furnishes V, J and clone size, whereas the DNA furnished D and trimming. The table lists roughly 430,000 clones, roughly 90% of them singletons. The length of the CDR3 is 16 residues. Germline V lookup: CDR1 SQVTM, CDR2 ANQGSEA. Trimming took 4 bases from V and 1 from J; bases not matched to a gene: 7.

The chain couples TRBV29-1 to TRBJ2-1, with 10 bases aligning to TRBD2. The sequencing input was PBMCs or T cells enriched from blood (not recorded which). The receptor comes from a woman aged 40 to 50 with acute COVID-19. CDR3 DNA sequence: TGCAGCGTTGTCCGCAGCGGGGGGGCATCCTACAATGAGCAGTTCTTC. Its protein is CSVVRSGGASYNEQFF.